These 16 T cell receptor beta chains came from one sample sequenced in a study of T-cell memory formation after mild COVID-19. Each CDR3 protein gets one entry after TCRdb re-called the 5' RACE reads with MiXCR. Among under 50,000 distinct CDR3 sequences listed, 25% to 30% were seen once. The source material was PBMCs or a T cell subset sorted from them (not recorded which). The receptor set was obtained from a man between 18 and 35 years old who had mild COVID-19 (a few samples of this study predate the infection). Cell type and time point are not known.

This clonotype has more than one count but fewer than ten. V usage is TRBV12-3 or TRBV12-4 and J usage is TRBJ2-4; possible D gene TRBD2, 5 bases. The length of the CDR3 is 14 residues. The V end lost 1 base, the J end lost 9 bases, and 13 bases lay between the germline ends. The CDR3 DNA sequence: TGTGCCAGCAGTTTAGAACAGTCCCGGGGCATTCAGTACTTC. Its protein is CASSLEQSRGIQYF.

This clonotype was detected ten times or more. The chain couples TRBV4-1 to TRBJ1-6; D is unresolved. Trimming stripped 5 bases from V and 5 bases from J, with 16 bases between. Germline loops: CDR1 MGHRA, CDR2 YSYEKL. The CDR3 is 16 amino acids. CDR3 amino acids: CASSAEGDEHNSPLHF. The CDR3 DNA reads TGCGCCAGCAGCGCCGAGGGTGATGAGCATAATTCACCCCTCCACTTT.

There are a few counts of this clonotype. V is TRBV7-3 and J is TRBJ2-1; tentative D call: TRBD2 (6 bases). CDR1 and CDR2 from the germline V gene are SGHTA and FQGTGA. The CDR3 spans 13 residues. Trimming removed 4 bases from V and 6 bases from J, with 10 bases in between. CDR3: CASSSIGGNEQFF. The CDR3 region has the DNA TGTGCCAGCAGCTCTATCGGGGGCAATGAGCAGTTCTTC.

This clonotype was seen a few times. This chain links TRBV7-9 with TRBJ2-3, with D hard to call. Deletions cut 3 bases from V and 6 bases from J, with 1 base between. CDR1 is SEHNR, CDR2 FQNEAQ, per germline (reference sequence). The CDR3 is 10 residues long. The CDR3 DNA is TGTGCCAGCAGCTTTGATACGCAGTATTTT. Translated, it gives CASSFDTQYF.

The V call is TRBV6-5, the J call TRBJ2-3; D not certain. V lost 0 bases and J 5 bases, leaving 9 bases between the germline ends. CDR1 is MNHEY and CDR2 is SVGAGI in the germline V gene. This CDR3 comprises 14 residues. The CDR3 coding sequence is TGTGCCAGCAGTTACTCAAGGGTCGGAGATACGCAGTATTTT. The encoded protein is CASSYSRVGDTQYF.

In nucleotides, the CDR3 is TGCGCCAGCAGCCAAAGGACGAACACTGAAGCTTTCTTT. Protein sequence: CASSQRTNTEAFF. The rearrangement joins TRBV4-3 to TRBJ1-1; unclear D gene. V was pared by 2 bases and J by 1 base, with 5 bases between. This CDR3 region has 13 residues. Germline V gives CDR1 LGHNA, CDR2 YSLEER.

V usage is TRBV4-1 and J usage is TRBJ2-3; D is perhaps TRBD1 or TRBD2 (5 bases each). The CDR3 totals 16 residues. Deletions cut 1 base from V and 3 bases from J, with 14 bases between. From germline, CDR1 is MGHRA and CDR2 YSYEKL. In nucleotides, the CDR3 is TGCGCCAGCAGCCAAGCTGTGGGGGTTGGGACAGATACGCAGTATTTT. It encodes CASSQAVGVGTDTQYF.

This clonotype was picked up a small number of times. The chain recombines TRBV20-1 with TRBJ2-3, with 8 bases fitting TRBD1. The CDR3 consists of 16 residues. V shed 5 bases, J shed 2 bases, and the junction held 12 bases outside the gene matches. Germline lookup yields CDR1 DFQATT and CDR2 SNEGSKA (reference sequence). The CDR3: CSAGLRQGYPTDTQYF. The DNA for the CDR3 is TGCAGTGCTGGACTCCGACAGGGGTACCCCACAGATACGCAGTATTTT.

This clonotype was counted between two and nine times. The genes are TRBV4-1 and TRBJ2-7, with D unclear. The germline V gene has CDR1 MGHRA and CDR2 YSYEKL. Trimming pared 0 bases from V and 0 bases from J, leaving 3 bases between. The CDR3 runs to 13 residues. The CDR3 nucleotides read TGCGCCAGCAGCCAAGAGCTCTCCTACGAGCAGTACGTC. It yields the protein CASSQELSYEQYV.

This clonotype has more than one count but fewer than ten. The CDR3 bases are TGTGCCAGCAGTTCGACAGGGGAGCCTGGCTACACCTTC. This translates into CASSSTGEPGYTF. The chain recombines TRBV12-3 or TRBV12-4 with TRBJ1-2; 8 bases match TRBD1. This CDR3 has 13 residues. V was pared by 4 bases and J by 7 bases, with 5 bases of the junction left unmatched.

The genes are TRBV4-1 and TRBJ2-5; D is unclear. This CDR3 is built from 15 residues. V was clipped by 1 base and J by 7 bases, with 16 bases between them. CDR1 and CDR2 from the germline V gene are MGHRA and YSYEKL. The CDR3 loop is CASSQGSANIGTQYF. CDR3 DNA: TGCGCCAGCAGCCAAGGATCAGCGAATATCGGGACCCAGTACTTC.

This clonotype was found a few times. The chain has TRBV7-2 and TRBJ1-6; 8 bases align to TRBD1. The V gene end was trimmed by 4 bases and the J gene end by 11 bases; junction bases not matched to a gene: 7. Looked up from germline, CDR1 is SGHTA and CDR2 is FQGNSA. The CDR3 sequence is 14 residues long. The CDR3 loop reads CASSSGQARAPLHF. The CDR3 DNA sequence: TGTGCCAGCAGCTCGGGACAGGCGAGGGCACCCCTCCACTTT.

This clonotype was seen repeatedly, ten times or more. The CDR3 DNA follows: TGTGCCAGCGGGCCTGGGGGTGGGGAGACCCAGTACTTC. Amino acid sequence: CASGPGGGETQYF. The chain is built from TRBV27 and TRBJ2-5; D is possibly TRBD1 or TRBD2 (5 bases each). Trimming pared 8 bases from V and 5 bases from J, leaving 15 bases between. Germline V gene data show CDR1 as MNHEY and CDR2 as SMNVEV (reference sequence). The CDR3 runs to 13 residues.

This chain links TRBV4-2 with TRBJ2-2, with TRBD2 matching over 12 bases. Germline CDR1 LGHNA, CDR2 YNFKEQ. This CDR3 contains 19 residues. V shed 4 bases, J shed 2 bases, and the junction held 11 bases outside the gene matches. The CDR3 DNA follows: TGTGCCAGCAGCCTCCTCGGGACTAGCGGGTCTCCAAACACCGGGGAGCTGTTTTTT. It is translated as CASSLLGTSGSPNTGELFF.

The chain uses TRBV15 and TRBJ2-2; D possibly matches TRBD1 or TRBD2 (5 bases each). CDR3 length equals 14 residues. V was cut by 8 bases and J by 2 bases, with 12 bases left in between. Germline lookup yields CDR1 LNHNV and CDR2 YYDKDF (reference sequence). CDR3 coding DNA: TGTGCCACCCTTCCTGGGGGAAACACCGGGGAGCTGTTTTTT. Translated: CATLPGGNTGELFF.

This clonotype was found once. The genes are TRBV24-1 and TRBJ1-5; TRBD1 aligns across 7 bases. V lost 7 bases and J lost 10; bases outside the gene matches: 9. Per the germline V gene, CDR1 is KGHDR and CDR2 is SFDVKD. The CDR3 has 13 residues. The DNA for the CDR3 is TGTGCCACCAGCGAGGGCAGGGGGACTCCCCAGCATTTT. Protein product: CATSEGRGTPQHF.